The T cell receptor (beta chain) described here comes from a study of OX40 agonist ivuxolimab in advanced cancers. Sequenced by immunoSEQ multiplex PCR; TCRdb stores in-frame clones only, minus some. The sample has 35,000 to 50,000 clones; roughly 88% are singletons. V was cut by 4 bases and J by 7 bases, with 16 bases left in between. Germline CDR1 is MDHEN and CDR2 is SYDVKM. The CDR3 is 14 residues long. A single count supports this clone. The sample consisted of CD4+ or CD8+ T cells sorted from blood, taken in a trial of the OX40 agonist ivuxolimab. V usage is TRBV28 and J usage is TRBJ1-2, with unresolved D. The receptor's source is an adult with an advanced solid tumor such as melanoma, head and neck, liver or kidney cancer. This CDR3 is CASSYGNRHGGYTF. DNA of the CDR3: TGTGCCAGCAGTTACGGGAATAGACATGGTGGCTACACCTTC.